This T cell receptor beta chain came from a study of blood T cells in healthy people across ages. Germline-derived CDR1 and CDR2 are SNHLY and FYNNEI. The CDR3 is 15 amino acids. Using a J-beta primer mix together with a sample-barcoded 5' primer, a second PCR was run for about 6 to 11 cycles. TCRdb re-called the 5' RACE reads with MiXCR, one entry per CDR3 protein. The sample comprises fewer than 750,000 distinct CDR3 sequences, less than 60% of which are singletons, and approximately 25% rests with the top ten. Regarding this clonotype: At one end the junction does not follow the germline gene, possibly because of a read error.

The source material was blood. The sequence was collected from an elderly man in good health. The chain is built from TRBV2 and TRBJ2-5; TRBD1 agrees at 8 bases. CDR3 sequence (DNA): TGTGCCAGCAGTGGAGACAGGGGCGGTGAGGAGACCCGGTACTTC. It encodes CASSGDRGGEETRYF.